This TCR beta chain was observed in a study of control samples from healthy donors and cancer patients. Here immunoSEQ multiplex PCR was the method, and the copy in TCRdb shows in-frame clones only, minus some. This table has about 220,000 clones, roughly 94% appearing once. From germline, CDR1 is SGHTA and CDR2 FQGNSA. The CDR3 has 17 residues. V lost 5 bases and J lost 7, with 23 bases in between. The chain employs TRBV7-2 and TRBJ1-4; no definite D call. Sample: blood. The sequence was collected from a man aged 45-60 years in good health. DNA of the CDR3: TGTGCCAGCAGCCCCCGGAGCAGCCTTCTTTCGGTTGAAAAACTGTTTTTT. Its translation: CASSPRSSLLSVEKLFF. The variable domain in full, with the rest retrieved from reference TRBV7-2 and TRBJ1-4, is GAGVSQSPSNKVTEKGKDVELRCDPISGHTALYWYRQSLGQGLEFLIYFQGNSAPDKSGLPSDRFSAERTGGSVSTLTIQRTQQEDSAVYLCASSPRSSLLSVEKLFFGSGTQLSVL.